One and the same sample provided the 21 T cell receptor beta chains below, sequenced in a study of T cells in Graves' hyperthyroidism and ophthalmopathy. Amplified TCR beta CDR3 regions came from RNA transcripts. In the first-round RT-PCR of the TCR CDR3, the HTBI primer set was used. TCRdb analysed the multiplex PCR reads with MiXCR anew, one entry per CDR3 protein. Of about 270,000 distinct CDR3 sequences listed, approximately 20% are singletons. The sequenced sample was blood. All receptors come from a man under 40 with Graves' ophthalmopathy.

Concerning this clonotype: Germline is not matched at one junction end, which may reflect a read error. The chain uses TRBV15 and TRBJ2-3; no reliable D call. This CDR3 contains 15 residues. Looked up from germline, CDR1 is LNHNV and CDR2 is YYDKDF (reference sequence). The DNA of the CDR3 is TGTGCCACCAACAGAGCTATTAAAGTCACAGATACGCAGTATTTT. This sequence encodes CATNRAIKVTDTQYF.

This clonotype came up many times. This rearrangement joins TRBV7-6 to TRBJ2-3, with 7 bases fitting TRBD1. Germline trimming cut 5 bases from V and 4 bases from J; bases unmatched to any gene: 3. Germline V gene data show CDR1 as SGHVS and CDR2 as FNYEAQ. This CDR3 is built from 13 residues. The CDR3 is CASSPQGADTQYF. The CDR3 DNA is TGTGCCAGCAGCCCCCAGGGGGCAGATACGCAGTATTTT.

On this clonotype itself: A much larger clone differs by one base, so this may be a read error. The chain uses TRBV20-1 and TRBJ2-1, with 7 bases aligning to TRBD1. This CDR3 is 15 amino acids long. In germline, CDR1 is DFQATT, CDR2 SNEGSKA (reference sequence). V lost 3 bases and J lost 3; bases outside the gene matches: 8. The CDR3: CSARRWTGNYNEQFF. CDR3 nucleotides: TGCAGTGCTAGGCGTTGGACAGGAAACTACAATGAGCAGTTCTTC.

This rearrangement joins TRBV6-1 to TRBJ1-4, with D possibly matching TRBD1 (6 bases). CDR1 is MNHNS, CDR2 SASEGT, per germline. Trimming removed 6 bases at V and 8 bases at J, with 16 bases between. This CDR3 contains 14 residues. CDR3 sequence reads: CASSEDSSAEKLFF. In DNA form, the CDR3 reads TGTGCCAGCAGCGAGGACAGTTCTGCCGAAAAACTGTTTTTT.

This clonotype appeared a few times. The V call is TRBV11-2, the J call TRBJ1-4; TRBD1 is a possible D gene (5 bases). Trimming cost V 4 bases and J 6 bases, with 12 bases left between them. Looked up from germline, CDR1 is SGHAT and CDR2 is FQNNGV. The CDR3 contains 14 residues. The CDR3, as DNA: TGTGCCAGCAGCTCTCTGGGGACCGATGAAAAACTGTTTTTT. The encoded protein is CASSSLGTDEKLFF.

The CDR3 protein is CASSPLTKGQTEAFF. Here the CDR3 DNA reads TGTGCCAGCAGTCCCCTGACGAAGGGACAGACTGAAGCTTTCTTT. The rearrangement uses TRBV12-3 or TRBV12-4 and TRBJ1-1; 7 bases line up with TRBD1. V was clipped by 5 bases and J by 5 bases; unmatched bases: 11. The CDR3 totals 15 residues.

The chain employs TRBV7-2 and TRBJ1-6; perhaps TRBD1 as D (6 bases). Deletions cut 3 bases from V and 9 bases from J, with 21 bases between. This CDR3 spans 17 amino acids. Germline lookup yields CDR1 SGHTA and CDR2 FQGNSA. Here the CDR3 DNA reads TGTGCCAGCAGCTTGCCAGGGGTATTTTTTGGTACTTCACCCCTCCACTTT. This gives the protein CASSLPGVFFGTSPLHF.

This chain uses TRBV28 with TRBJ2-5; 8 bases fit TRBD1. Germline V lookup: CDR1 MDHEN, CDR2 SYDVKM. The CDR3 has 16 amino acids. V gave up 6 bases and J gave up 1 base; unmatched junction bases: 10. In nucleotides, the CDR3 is TGTGCCAGCAGGACCCGGACAGGGTGGGGCCAAGAGACCCAGTACTTC. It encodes CASRTRTGWGQETQYF.

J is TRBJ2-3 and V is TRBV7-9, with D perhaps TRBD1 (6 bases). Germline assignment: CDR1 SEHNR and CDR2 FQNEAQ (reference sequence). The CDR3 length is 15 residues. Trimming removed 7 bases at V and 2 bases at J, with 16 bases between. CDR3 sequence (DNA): TGTGCCAGCAACCCTCCTAGGGGGACCACAGATACGCAGTATTTT. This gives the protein CASNPPRGTTDTQYF.

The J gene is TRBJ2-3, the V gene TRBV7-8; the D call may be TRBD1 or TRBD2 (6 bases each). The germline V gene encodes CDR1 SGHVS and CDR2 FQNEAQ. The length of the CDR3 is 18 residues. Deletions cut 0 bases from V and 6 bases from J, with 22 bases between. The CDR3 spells CASSLAGASVHFGDTQYF. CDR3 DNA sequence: TGTGCCAGCAGCTTAGCGGGGGCTAGCGTTCATTTTGGGGATACGCAGTATTTT.

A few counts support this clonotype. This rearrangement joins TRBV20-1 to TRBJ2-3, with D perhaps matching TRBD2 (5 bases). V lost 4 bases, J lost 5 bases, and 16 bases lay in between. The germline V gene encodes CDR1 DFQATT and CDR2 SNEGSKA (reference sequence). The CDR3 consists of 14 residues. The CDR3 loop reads CSATPGGFEDTQYF. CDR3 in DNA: TGCAGTGCTACTCCCGGAGGATTTGAAGATACGCAGTATTTT.

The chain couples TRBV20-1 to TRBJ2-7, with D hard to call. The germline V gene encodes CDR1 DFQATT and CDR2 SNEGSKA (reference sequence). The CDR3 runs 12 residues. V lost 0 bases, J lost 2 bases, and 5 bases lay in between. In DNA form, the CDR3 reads TGCAGTGCTAGAGATTCAACCTACGAGCAGTACTTC. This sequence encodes CSARDSTYEQYF.

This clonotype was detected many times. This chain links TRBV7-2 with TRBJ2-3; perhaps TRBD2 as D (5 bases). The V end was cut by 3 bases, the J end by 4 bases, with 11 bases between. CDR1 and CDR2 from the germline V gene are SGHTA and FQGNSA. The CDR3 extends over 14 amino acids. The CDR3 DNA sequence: TGTGCCAGCAGCTTTGGAGGAGCCGCAGATACGCAGTATTTT. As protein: CASSFGGAADTQYF.

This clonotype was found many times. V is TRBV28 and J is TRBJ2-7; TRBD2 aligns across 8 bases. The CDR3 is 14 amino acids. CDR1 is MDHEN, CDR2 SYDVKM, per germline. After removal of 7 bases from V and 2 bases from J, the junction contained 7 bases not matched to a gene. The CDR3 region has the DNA TGTGCCAGCACCGTTAGCGGGAAGGCCTACGAGCAGTACTTC. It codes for CASTVSGKAYEQYF.

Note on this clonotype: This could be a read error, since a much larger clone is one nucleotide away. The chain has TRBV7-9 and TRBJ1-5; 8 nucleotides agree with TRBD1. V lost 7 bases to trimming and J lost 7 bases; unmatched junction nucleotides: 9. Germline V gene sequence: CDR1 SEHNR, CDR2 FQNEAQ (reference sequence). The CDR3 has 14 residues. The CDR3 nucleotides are TGTGCCAGCACCCACGGACAGGGCAGCCAGCCCCAGCATTTT. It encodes CASTHGQGSQPQHF.

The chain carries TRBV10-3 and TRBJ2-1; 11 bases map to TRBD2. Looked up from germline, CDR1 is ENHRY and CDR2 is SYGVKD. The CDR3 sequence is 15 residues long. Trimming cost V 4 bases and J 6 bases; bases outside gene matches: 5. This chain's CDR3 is CAISAFSGRANEQFF. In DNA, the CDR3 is TGTGCCATCAGTGCGTTTAGCGGGAGGGCCAATGAGCAGTTCTTC.

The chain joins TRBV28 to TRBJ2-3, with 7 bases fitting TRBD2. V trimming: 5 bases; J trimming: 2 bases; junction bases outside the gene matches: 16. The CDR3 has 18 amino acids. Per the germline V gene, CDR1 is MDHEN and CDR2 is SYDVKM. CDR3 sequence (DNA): TGTGCCAGCAGTCTAACCGGGACTACAAACCCGTTCACAGATACGCAGTATTTT. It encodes CASSLTGTTNPFTDTQYF.

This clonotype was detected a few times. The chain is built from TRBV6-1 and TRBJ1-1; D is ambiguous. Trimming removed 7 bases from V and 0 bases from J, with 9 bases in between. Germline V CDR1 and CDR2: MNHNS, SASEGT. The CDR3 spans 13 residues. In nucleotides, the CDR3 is TGTGCCAGCAATATCAATCTGAACACTGAAGCTTTCTTT. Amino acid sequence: CASNINLNTEAFF.

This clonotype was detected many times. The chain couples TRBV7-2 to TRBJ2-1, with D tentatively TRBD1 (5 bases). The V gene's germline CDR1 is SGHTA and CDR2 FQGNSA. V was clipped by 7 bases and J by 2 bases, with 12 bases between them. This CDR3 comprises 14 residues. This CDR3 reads CASNKGQTYNEQFF. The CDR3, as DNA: TGTGCCAGCAACAAAGGACAAACCTACAATGAGCAGTTCTTC. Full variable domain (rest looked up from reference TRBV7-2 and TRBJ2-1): GAGVSQSPSNKVTEKGKDVELRCDPISGHTALYWYRQSLGQGLEFLIYFQGNSAPDKSGLPSDRFSAERTGGSVSTLTIQRTQQEDSAVYLCASNKGQTYNEQFFGPGTRLTVL.

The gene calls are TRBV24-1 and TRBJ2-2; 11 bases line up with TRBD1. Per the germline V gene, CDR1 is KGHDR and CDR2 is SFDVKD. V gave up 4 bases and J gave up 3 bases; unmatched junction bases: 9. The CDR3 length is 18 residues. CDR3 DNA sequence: TGTGCCACCAGTGACACCTATCGGGACAGGGGGTACACCGGGGAGCTGTTTTTT. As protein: CATSDTYRDRGYTGELFF.

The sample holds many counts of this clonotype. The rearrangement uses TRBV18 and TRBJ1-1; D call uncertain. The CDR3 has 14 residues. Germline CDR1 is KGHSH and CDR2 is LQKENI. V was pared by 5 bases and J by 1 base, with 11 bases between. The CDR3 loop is CASSGLTRNTEAFF. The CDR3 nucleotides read TGTGCCAGCTCAGGACTGACCCGGAACACTGAAGCTTTCTTT.